One sample yielded the 27 T cell receptor beta chains listed below, sequenced in a study of T-cell reconstitution after alpha-beta-depleted transplantation in children. Construction of the TCRbeta library involved unique molecular identifiers. TCRdb independently ran MiXCR on the PCR reads; one entry per CDR3 protein. Among approximately 30,000 distinct CDR3 sequences listed, under 8% were seen once. The specimen comprised PBMCs, mostly from graft donor cells, sampled 180 days after TCRalphabeta/CD19-depleted stem cell transplant. Receptor source: a male patient younger than 18 who had a stem cell transplant for acute myeloid leukemia, so the T cells may come from the graft donor.

Many counts were recorded for this clonotype. The chain recombines TRBV18 with TRBJ2-3; D gene uncertain. Trimming shortened V by 5 bases and J by 2 bases, and 8 bases separated the two germline ends. CDR3 length equals 13 residues. Germline V gene sequence: CDR1 KGHSH, CDR2 LQKENI. CDR3 region: CASSSRTTDTQYF. CDR3 sequence (DNA): TGTGCCAGCTCATCGCGAACCACAGATACGCAGTATTTT.

V usage is TRBV3-1 and J usage is TRBJ2-5; no firm D call. The CDR3 covers 13 residues. The germline V gene encodes CDR1 LGHDT and CDR2 YNNKEL (reference sequence). V lost 11 bases and J 4 bases, leaving 17 bases between the germline ends. The CDR3 nucleotides are TGTGCCTTCTGTTTCTTCGGCGGAGAGACCCAGTACTTC. Translation: CAFCFFGGETQYF.

Details on this clonotype: Compared with germline, one end of the junction differs, possibly owing to a read error. The chain recombines TRBV20-1 with TRBJ1-5; the D is unclear. CDR1 is DFQATT, CDR2 SNEGSKA, per germline (reference sequence). The CDR3 contains 15 residues. For the CDR3, the DNA is TGCAGTGCTAGAGATGAGTGGAAGGTGAATCAACCCCAGCATTTT. Translating it yields CSARDEWKVNQPQHF.

This clonotype is medium-sized. The V call is TRBV27, the J call TRBJ2-7, with TRBD2 as a possible D gene (6 bases). From germline, CDR1 is MNHEY and CDR2 SMNVEV (reference sequence). Trimming left V 6 bases short and J 8 bases short, with 23 bases between. This CDR3 has 15 residues. The CDR3 DNA follows: TGTGCCAGCAGAACCCCGGGACTTGGGCTCGATAAGCAGTACTTC. It specifies CASRTPGLGLDKQYF.

This clonotype appeared many times. The gene calls are TRBV10-1 and TRBJ2-2; 10 bases line up with TRBD1. Looked up from germline, CDR1 is WNHNN and CDR2 is SYGVQD (reference sequence). The CDR3 extends over 16 amino acids. V was clipped by 5 bases and J by 4 bases; unmatched bases: 7. The CDR3 region is CASSSVRTGGTGELFF. For the CDR3, the DNA is TGCGCCAGCAGTTCCGTCAGGACAGGGGGCACCGGGGAGCTGTTTTTT.

This clonotype was recorded at least ten times. V is TRBV2 and J is TRBJ1-1, with D perhaps TRBD1 (5 bases). This CDR3 comprises 12 residues. V lost 4 bases to trimming and J lost 4 bases, with 7 bases between them. CDR1 is SNHLY, CDR2 FYNNEI, per germline. The CDR3 DNA sequence: TGTGCCAGCAGTGTGGGGGTCACTGAAGCTTTCTTT. Its protein product is CASSVGVTEAFF.

This clonotype was counted at least ten times. This sequence joins TRBV28 and TRBJ1-2; TRBD1 might be the D (6 bases). V was shortened by 6 bases and J by 0 bases, with 14 bases between the two germline ends. CDR1 MDHEN and CDR2 SYDVKM come from the germline V gene. This CDR3 is 15 amino acids long. CDR3 coding DNA: TGTGCCAGCAGCCCGGACGGGGGGCCTAACTATGGCTACACCTTC. This translates into CASSPDGGPNYGYTF.

In its sample, this clonotype was seen many times. The chain uses TRBV5-1 and TRBJ2-1; D is perhaps TRBD2 (8 bases). The CDR3 is 14 residues long. The ends were cut back, 4 bases at V and 9 bases at J, with 17 bases in the middle. Germline CDR1 and CDR2: SGHRS and YFSETQ. CDR3 region: CASSLGLGGAEQFF. DNA for the CDR3: TGCGCCAGCAGCCTGGGACTAGGGGGCGCTGAGCAGTTCTTC.

Many counts were recorded for this clonotype. The chain is built from TRBV28 and TRBJ2-3, with no clear D. The CDR3 is 12 amino acids. The V end was cut by 8 bases, the J end by 2 bases, with 8 bases between. The germline V gene encodes CDR1 MDHEN and CDR2 SYDVKM. CDR3 in amino acids: CASRRNTDTQYF. Written as DNA, the CDR3 is TGTGCCAGCCGACGGAACACAGATACGCAGTATTTT.

This clonotype was seen repeatedly, ten times or more. The rearrangement joins TRBV28 to TRBJ1-2, with D perhaps matching TRBD1 (5 bases). V was clipped by 4 bases and J by 1 base, with 16 bases between them. This CDR3 contains 16 residues. The germline gives CDR1 MDHEN, CDR2 SYDVKM. The CDR3 nucleotides read TGTGCCAGCAGTTCCTCAAAGGGGACTGGTAACTATGGCTACACCTTC. It is translated as CASSSSKGTGNYGYTF.

This clonotype was counted at least ten times. The chain is built from TRBV5-4 and TRBJ1-1; a possible D gene is TRBD1 (5 bases). Germline V CDR1 and CDR2: SGHNT, YYREEE (reference sequence). This CDR3 is built from 15 residues. The ends were cut back, 0 bases at V and 5 bases at J, with 14 bases in the middle. CDR3 in DNA: TGTGCCAGCAGCTTGGCGGGACCCGTCCAGACTGAAGCTTTCTTT. Translated, it gives CASSLAGPVQTEAFF.

This clonotype was observed many times. The chain employs TRBV5-6 and TRBJ2-5; 9 positions agree with TRBD1. The CDR3 spans 15 residues. CDR1 and CDR2 (germline): SGHDT, YYEEEE. V was clipped by 3 bases and J by 5 bases; unmatched bases: 8. The DNA for the CDR3 is TGTGCCAGCAGCTCACCGGGACAGGGCCCGGAGACCCAGTACTTC. It yields the protein CASSSPGQGPETQYF.

This clonotype was counted ten times or more. The chain combines TRBV9 with TRBJ2-7, with D uncertain. The CDR3 has 13 residues. Trimming shortened V by 2 bases and J by 5 bases, and 11 bases separated the two germline ends. The germline V gene has CDR1 SGDLS and CDR2 YYNGEE. The chain's CDR3 is CASSVTVGNEQYF. DNA of the CDR3: TGTGCCAGCAGCGTGACGGTTGGGAACGAGCAGTACTTC.

Many counts were recorded for this clonotype. The chain is built from TRBV19 and TRBJ2-2; TRBD1 aligns across 9 bases. This CDR3 has 18 amino acids. The junction had 15 bases not matched to a gene; V was cut back by 5 bases and J by 5 bases. Germline V gene data show CDR1 as LNHDA and CDR2 as SQIVND (reference sequence). The CDR3 here is CASSFNTPGQGFTGELFF. Written as DNA, the CDR3 is TGTGCCAGTAGTTTTAATACGCCGGGACAGGGATTTACCGGGGAGCTGTTTTTT.

This clonotype ranks as medium-sized. This chain joins TRBV5-1 and TRBJ1-4; TRBD1 might be the D (5 bases). The CDR3 has 14 residues. Germline V gene sequence: CDR1 SGHRS, CDR2 YFSETQ. V lost 4 bases, J lost 8 bases, and 15 bases lay in between. The CDR3 region has the DNA TGCGCCAGCAGCACCCAGGGAAAGACAGAAAAACTGTTTTTT. This codes for CASSTQGKTEKLFF.

This clonotype was seen ten or more times. This chain connects TRBV20-1 to TRBJ2-7; D is possibly TRBD2 (6 bases). Germline-derived CDR1 and CDR2 are DFQATT and SNEGSKA (reference sequence). Trimming shortened V by 7 bases and J by 0 bases, and 13 bases separated the two germline ends. The CDR3 length is 13 residues. CDR3 sequence (DNA): TGCAGTGTGGGGGGAGAACTCTCCTACGAGCAGTACTTC. This gives the protein CSVGGELSYEQYF.

There are many counts of this clonotype. The chain combines TRBV3-1 with TRBJ2-1; TRBD2 aligns across 12 bases. V shed 4 bases, J shed 6 bases, and the junction held 7 bases outside the gene matches. This CDR3 spans 16 amino acids. The germline gives CDR1 LGHDT, CDR2 YNNKEL (reference sequence). The CDR3 loop is CASSPLGLAGSNEQFF. In nucleotides, the CDR3 is TGTGCCAGCAGCCCCTTAGGACTAGCGGGAAGCAATGAGCAGTTCTTC.

Only a few counts were recorded for this clonotype. The chain has TRBV7-8 and TRBJ2-1; unclear D gene. With 4 bases removed from V and 6 bases from J, the gap between germline ends came to 4 bases. The CDR3 sequence is 11 residues long. The germline V gene encodes CDR1 SGHVS and CDR2 FQNEAQ. CDR3 DNA: TGTGCCAGCAGCTACCTCAATGAGCAGTTCTTC. Translated: CASSYLNEQFF. The full variable domain, completed using reference TRBV7-8 and TRBJ2-1, is GAGVSQSPRYKVAKRGQDVALRCDPISGHVSLFWYQQALGQGPEFLTYFQNEAQLDKSGLPSDRFFAERPEGSVSTLKIQRTQQEDSAVYLCASSYLNEQFFGPGTRLTVL.

This clonotype occurred many times. CDR3 residues: CSARELAGGSYNEQFF. The CDR3 DNA follows: TGCAGTGCTAGAGAACTAGCGGGAGGCTCCTACAATGAGCAGTTCTTC. The chain uses TRBV20-1 and TRBJ2-1; TRBD2 aligns across 12 bases. The CDR3 is 16 residues long. With 0 bases clipped from V and 0 bases from J, the junction kept 0 bases outside the gene matches. Per the germline V gene, CDR1 is DFQATT and CDR2 is SNEGSKA (reference sequence).

This clonotype was seen many times. J is TRBJ1-4 and V is TRBV4-2, with no clear D. The CDR3 is 12 amino acids. V was pared by 1 base and J by 7 bases, with 4 bases between. Germline assignment: CDR1 LGHNA and CDR2 YNFKEQ. CDR3 loop: CASSQGSEKLFF. The CDR3 DNA sequence: TGTGCCAGCAGCCAAGGGAGTGAAAAACTGTTTTTT.

This clonotype was observed a few times. The J gene is TRBJ2-4, the V gene TRBV5-6; either TRBD1 or TRBD2 may fit D (5 bases each). V lost 4 bases and J 9 bases, leaving 23 bases between the germline ends. CDR1 SGHDT and CDR2 YYEEEE come from the germline V gene. CDR3 length: 16 amino acids. The CDR3 sequence: CASSPGLSGSRSIQYF. The CDR3 nucleotides are TGTGCCAGCAGCCCGGGGCTTTCAGGGAGTAGAAGCATTCAGTACTTC.

This clonotype came up many times. The chain combines TRBV10-3 with TRBJ2-3; the match to TRBD2 covers 7 bases. CDR3 length: 16 residues. From germline, CDR1 is ENHRY and CDR2 SYGVKD. V lost 2 bases and J lost 3; bases outside the gene matches: 8. The CDR3 nucleotides read TGTGCCATCAGTGAGCCAACTAGCGAGTGGACAGATACGCAGTATTTT. Encoded protein: CAISEPTSEWTDTQYF.

This clonotype came up many times. One end of the junction does not line up with germline, which may come from a read error. The V gene is TRBV7-2, the J gene TRBJ1-1, with D uncertain. The CDR3 has 12 residues. Germline loops: CDR1 SGHTA, CDR2 FQGNSA. The CDR3 here is CASSLDTTEAFF. DNA for the CDR3: TGTGCCAGTAGCTTAGATACGACTGAAGCTTTCTTT.

This clonotype was seen ten or more times. This chain joins TRBV5-1 and TRBJ1-2; D is unresolved. The germline V gene has CDR1 SGHRS and CDR2 YFSETQ. The CDR3 loop spans 13 amino acids. Deletions cut 1 base from V and 3 bases from J, with 7 bases between. CDR3 sequence: CASSLTGDYGYTF. The CDR3 DNA sequence: TGCGCCAGCAGCTTGACGGGTGACTATGGCTACACCTTC.

This clonotype showed up many times. This chain links TRBV9 with TRBJ2-1, with 9 nucleotides matching TRBD2. With 4 bases clipped from V and 4 bases from J, the junction kept 12 bases outside the gene matches. The CDR3 sequence is 17 residues long. Germline V CDR1 and CDR2: SGDLS, YYNGEE. DNA of the CDR3: TGTGCCAGCAGCCCCCAGGGCGGGAGGGCCGCTTACAATGAGCAGTTCTTC. Translated, it gives CASSPQGGRAAYNEQFF.

This clonotype appeared many times. The V gene is TRBV28, the J gene TRBJ2-5, with TRBD1 identical over 7 bases. V was clipped by 10 bases and J by 4 bases; unmatched bases: 9. This CDR3 region has 13 residues. Germline CDR1 is MDHEN and CDR2 is SYDVKM. CDR3 loop: CATMSQGRETQYF. CDR3 coding DNA: TGTGCCACCATGTCACAGGGGCGAGAGACCCAGTACTTC.

This clonotype has just a few counts. The chain recombines TRBV28 with TRBJ2-5, with D perhaps matching TRBD1 or TRBD2 (5 bases each). The ends were cut back, 4 bases at V and 1 base at J, with 13 bases in the middle. The germline V gene has CDR1 MDHEN and CDR2 SYDVKM. This CDR3 comprises 15 residues. This CDR3 reads CASSSSRGVQETQYF. In DNA form, the CDR3 reads TGTGCCAGCAGTTCCAGCCGAGGGGTCCAAGAGACCCAGTACTTC. The variable domain in full, completed from reference TRBV28 and TRBJ2-5, reads DVKVTQSSRYLVKRTGEKVFLECVQDMDHENMFWYRQDPGLGLRLIYFSYDVKMKEKGDIPEGYSVSREKKERFSLILESASTNQTSMYLCASSSSRGVQETQYFGPGTRLLVL.